The 25 T cell receptor beta chains below all came from one sample that was sequenced in a study of spatial heterogeneity in lung cancer. TCRdb reprocessed the 5' RACE reads with MiXCR, giving one entry per CDR3 protein. Altogether about 22,000 distinct CDR3 sequences are present, 8.8% being singletons, with the ten largest covering roughly 7.4%. Study-level findings and limits: Expanded intratumoral alpha and beta TCR counts tracked tumor mutation counts.

What these receptors recognize is not known. As for time point: sample taken at primary tumor resection. The sequences come from lung tumor tissue, collected at surgery. These receptors originate from a male donor with early-stage non-small cell lung cancer.

The chain has TRBV19 and TRBJ2-1, with 9 bases lining up with TRBD2. The CDR3 runs 14 residues. Germline CDR1 LNHDA, CDR2 SQIVND (reference sequence). With 4 bases clipped from V and 6 bases from J, the junction kept 4 bases outside the gene matches. CDR3 DNA sequence: TGTGCCAGTAGTAAGGGACTAGCTACCAATGAGCAGTTCTTC. Amino acid sequence: CASSKGLATNEQFF.

This chain connects TRBV7-9 to TRBJ1-6; 7 bases fit TRBD1. V was clipped by 5 bases and J by 2 bases; unmatched bases: 9. The V gene's germline CDR1 is SEHNR and CDR2 FQNEAQ (reference sequence). The CDR3 loop spans 17 amino acids. This CDR3 is CASSPQGGGAYNSPLHF. The DNA of the CDR3 is TGTGCCAGCAGCCCCCAGGGGGGGGGCGCCTATAATTCACCCCTCCACTTT.

On this clonotype: This may arise from a read error, as a much more abundant clone is one base away. The rearrangement links TRBV4-3 to TRBJ2-7; the D gene is possibly TRBD2 (6 bases). V lost 4 bases, J lost 6 bases, and 13 bases lay in between. Looked up from germline, CDR1 is LGHNA and CDR2 is YSLEER. This CDR3 is built from 13 residues. The CDR3 sequence: CASSPGVTCEQYF. The CDR3 region has the DNA TGCGCCAGCAGCCCGGGGGTCACCTGCGAGCAGTACTTC.

The rearrangement uses TRBV23-1 and TRBJ1-5; D perhaps matches TRBD1 (5 bases). TRBV23-1 is flagged as an ORF with uncertain function. V lost 11 bases to trimming and J lost 7 bases, with 15 bases between them. This CDR3 spans 12 amino acids. CDR3 sequence (DNA): TGCGCCGGGAAAAGGGGCGACCAGCCCCAGCATTTT. This codes for CAGKRGDQPQHF.

The rearrangement joins TRBV5-1 to TRBJ2-3; the D gene could be TRBD1 or TRBD2 (6 bases each). CDR1 SGHRS and CDR2 YFSETQ come from the germline V gene. The germline V and J ends were trimmed by 3 bases and 0 bases, with 14 bases remaining between them. There are 16 residues in the CDR3. The DNA of the CDR3 is TGCGCCAGCAGCTGGGGGGCTAGCTATAGCACAGATACGCAGTATTTT. This encodes CASSWGASYSTDTQYF.

This clonotype was seen ten or more times. The rearrangement uses TRBV7-2 and TRBJ2-3, with 8 bases aligning to TRBD2. CDR1 and CDR2 from the germline V gene are SGHTA and FQGNSA. The CDR3 spans 17 residues. The J segment lost 2 bases and the V segment lost 1 base, leaving 8 bases of the junction unmatched. The CDR3 here is CASSLGPSGLTTDTQYF. Written as DNA, the CDR3 is TGTGCCAGCAGCTTAGGGCCTAGCGGGCTTACCACAGATACGCAGTATTTT.

Many counts were recorded for this clonotype. The CDR3 reads CASSSGRSYSGNTIYF. The CDR3 bases are TGCGCCAGCAGCTCGGGACGGTCCTACTCTGGAAACACCATATATTTT. The chain couples TRBV5-1 to TRBJ1-3; the D gene is possibly TRBD1 (5 bases). The CDR3 is 16 residues long. Germline V gene lookup returns CDR1 SGHRS and CDR2 YFSETQ. With 3 bases removed from V and 0 bases from J, the gap between germline ends came to 13 bases.

This clonotype was counted many times. J is TRBJ2-7 and V is TRBV20-1; D is ambiguous. This CDR3 spans 12 amino acids. Trimming shortened V by 5 bases and J by 0 bases, and 8 bases separated the two germline ends. Germline V lookup: CDR1 DFQATT, CDR2 SNEGSKA (reference sequence). This CDR3 reads CSADGSSYEQYF. The CDR3 bases are TGCAGTGCTGACGGCAGCTCCTACGAGCAGTACTTC.

This clonotype has only a few counts. The chain links TRBV10-3 to TRBJ2-1; perhaps TRBD1 as D (5 bases). Germline V CDR1 and CDR2: ENHRY, SYGVKD. The CDR3 has 16 amino acids. V dropped 3 bases and J dropped 2 bases, with 14 bases sitting between them. The CDR3 reads CAISEDRRLPYNEQFF. The CDR3 DNA sequence: TGTGCCATCAGTGAAGACAGACGACTCCCCTACAATGAGCAGTTCTTC.

This clonotype was counted at least ten times. V gene TRBV5-1 combines with J gene TRBJ2-3, with TRBD2 identical over 13 bases. Germline loops: CDR1 SGHRS, CDR2 YFSETQ. This CDR3 has 18 residues. V lost 2 bases, J lost 3 bases, and 9 bases stayed unmatched. The CDR3 is CASSFGLAGAGSTDTQYF. The CDR3 nucleotides are TGCGCCAGCAGCTTTGGACTAGCGGGGGCCGGTAGTACAGATACGCAGTATTTT.

Relative to its sample, this clonotype is medium-sized. This chain uses TRBV7-2 with TRBJ2-5, with TRBD2 matching over 9 bases. Germline CDR1 is SGHTA and CDR2 is FQGNSA. V lost 4 bases, J lost 2 bases, and 5 bases stayed unmatched. The CDR3 runs 15 residues. CDR3 loop: CASSYLAGAQETQYF. CDR3 in DNA: TGTGCCAGCAGCTATTTAGCGGGAGCGCAAGAGACCCAGTACTTC.

In this sample, this clonotype turned up many times. The chain joins TRBV7-8 to TRBJ1-3; D might be TRBD1 (5 bases). The germline V gene has CDR1 SGHVS and CDR2 FQNEAQ. The V end lost 1 base, the J end lost 0 bases, and 16 bases lay between the germline ends. The CDR3 has 18 residues. CDR3 residues: CASSLGVAGTRSGNTIYF. The CDR3 coding sequence is TGTGCCAGCAGCTTAGGGGTCGCCGGGACCCGCTCTGGAAACACCATATATTTT.

This clonotype has more than one count but fewer than ten. The chain is built from TRBV27 and TRBJ2-3; 10 bases align to TRBD2. V lost 2 bases and J lost 2; bases outside the gene matches: 10. Germline values: CDR1 MNHEY, CDR2 SMNVEV (reference sequence). This CDR3 is built from 18 residues. This chain's CDR3 is CASSLAGQRGGSTDTQYF. CDR3 DNA: TGTGCCAGCAGTTTAGCGGGTCAGCGGGGGGGGTCCACAGATACGCAGTATTTT.

In this sample, this clonotype turned up many times. V is TRBV21-1 and J is TRBJ2-2; TRBD2 is the table's D call, not checked against the DNA. TRBV21-1 is a recognized pseudogene. This CDR3 has 17 amino acids. CDR3 in DNA: TGTGCCAGCAGCAAAGCTAACCGGGCTAACGACACCGGGGAGCTGTTTTTT. Its translation is CASSKANRANDTGELFF.

In this sample, this clonotype turned up many times. This rearrangement joins TRBV19 to TRBJ1-5, with 10 positions matching TRBD1. With V trimmed by 7 bases and J by 5 bases, 5 bases remained unmatched. This CDR3 spans 14 amino acids. Germline CDR1 and CDR2: LNHDA and SQIVND (reference sequence). CDR3 protein: CASNLGQGYQPQHF. For the CDR3, the DNA is TGTGCCAGTAATCTGGGACAGGGGTATCAGCCCCAGCATTTT.

This clonotype was detected only a few times. The chain employs TRBV7-3 and TRBJ1-2; 9 positions match TRBD1. V lost 4 bases to trimming and J lost 8 bases; unmatched junction nucleotides: 5. The CDR3 loop spans 13 amino acids. Germline V gene sequence: CDR1 SGHTA, CDR2 FQGTGA. This CDR3 reads CASSSGQGRGYTF. CDR3 DNA: TGTGCCAGCAGCTCAGGACAGGGGCGAGGCTACACCTTC. Full variable domain (rest looked up from reference TRBV7-3 and TRBJ1-2): GAGVSQTPSNKVTEKGKYVELRCDPISGHTALYWYRQSLGQGPEFLIYFQGTGAADDSGLPNDRFFAVRPEGSVSTLKIQRTERGDSAVYLCASSSGQGRGYTFGSGTRLTVV.

By share, this clonotype counts as large. This chain connects TRBV19 to TRBJ2-7; no firm D call. CDR3 size: 15 residues. V was cut by 2 bases and J by 1 base, with 12 bases left in between. Germline CDR1 LNHDA, CDR2 SQIVND (reference sequence). The CDR3 loop reads CASSISLSSSYEQYF. CDR3 DNA sequence: TGTGCCAGTAGTATAAGTTTGTCTTCTTCCTACGAGCAGTACTTC.

This clonotype has ten or more counts. The V call is TRBV7-9, the J call TRBJ2-7; no clear D gene. The CDR3 contains 13 residues. V lost 7 bases, J lost 7 bases, and 17 bases lay in between. Germline lookup yields CDR1 SEHNR and CDR2 FQNEAQ (reference sequence). CDR3 loop: CASKAAPGREQYF. The DNA of the CDR3 is TGTGCCAGCAAGGCGGCCCCGGGTAGGGAGCAGTACTTC.

The chain uses TRBV7-8 and TRBJ2-3; TRBD2 matches at 9 bases. Germline V gene lookup returns CDR1 SGHVS and CDR2 FQNEAQ. J lost 13 bases, V lost 4 bases, and 9 bases had no gene match. The CDR3 sequence is 13 residues long. CDR3 coding DNA: TGTGCCAGCAGCTCCCCTCGGGCTAGCGGGGAGTATTTT. Its translation is CASSSPRASGEYF.

This clonotype came up many times. V usage is TRBV9 and J usage is TRBJ1-2; weak D call: TRBD1 (6 bases). The CDR3 has 16 amino acids. CDR1 and CDR2 (germline): SGDLS, YYNGEE. Trimming took off 4 bases at V and 0 bases at J, with 16 bases between the two ends. The CDR3 spells CASSNLRQETNYGYTF. The CDR3 DNA reads TGTGCCAGCAGCAATCTAAGACAGGAAACTAACTATGGCTACACCTTC.

This clonotype was recorded many times. V and J are TRBV28 and TRBJ1-4, with D hard to call. Germline V gene lookup returns CDR1 MDHEN and CDR2 SYDVKM. This CDR3 is 13 amino acids long. The V end was cut by 7 bases, the J end by 3 bases, with 9 bases between. This chain's CDR3 is CASTGRPNEKLFF. The CDR3 DNA follows: TGTGCCAGCACCGGCAGGCCTAATGAAAAACTGTTTTTT.

This clonotype was recorded at least ten times. The rearrangement joins TRBV6-5 to TRBJ2-5, with D possibly being TRBD1 (7 bases). The CDR3 loop spans 14 amino acids. CDR1 MNHEY and CDR2 SVGAGI come from the germline V gene. The V and J ends lost 5 bases and 4 bases respectively, with 14 bases between them. CDR3: CASSRRGRIETQYF. The CDR3 DNA follows: TGTGCCAGCAGTCGCAGGGGGAGGATAGAGACCCAGTACTTC.

This clonotype is medium-sized (0.01 to 0.1%) within its sample. The chain is built from TRBV3-1 and TRBJ2-1; no firm D call. The CDR3 runs to 13 residues. The germline V gene encodes CDR1 LGHDT and CDR2 YNNKEL (reference sequence). The ends were cut back, 3 bases at V and 4 bases at J, with 7 bases in the middle. DNA for the CDR3: TGTGCCAGCAGCCATACCCAATACAATGAGCAGTTCTTC. It translates to CASSHTQYNEQFF.

This clonotype was detected a few times. The V call is TRBV23-1, the J call TRBJ2-7, with 9 bases that match TRBD1. TRBV23-1 is annotated as an ORF whose role is uncertain. The CDR3 is 15 amino acids. Germline trimming cut 3 bases from V and 5 bases from J; bases unmatched to any gene: 8. The CDR3 spells CASSHPEDRGNEQYF. In nucleotides, the CDR3 is TGCGCCAGCAGTCATCCCGAGGACAGGGGTAACGAGCAGTACTTC.

The V and J genes are TRBV24-1 and TRBJ2-3; 12 bases match TRBD2. Trimming removed 4 bases from V and 2 bases from J; junction bases left unmatched: 6. Germline V gene lookup returns CDR1 KGHDR and CDR2 SFDVKD. The CDR3 contains 17 residues. CDR3 sequence (DNA): TGTGCCACCAGTGACCGCACTAGCGGGAGGACCACAGATACGCAGTATTTT. Translation gives CATSDRTSGRTTDTQYF.